This record covers a single T cell receptor (beta chain). Germline and junction disagree at one end, which may indicate a read error. The germline CDR1 and CDR2 sequences are SGHTA and FQGNSA. The CDR3 length is 14 residues. MiXCR, run by TCRdb on the RT-PCR reads, gives a single entry per CDR3 protein. The sample includes about 700,000 distinct CDR3 sequences, over 12% of them seen just once. The sequence came from a female donor in good health, serving as a healthy control. V gene TRBV7-2 combines with J gene TRBJ1-1, with D maybe TRBD1 (6 bases). Sequenced input: memory CD4+ T cells from blood. The CDR3 region has the DNA TGTGCCAGCAGTTTAGACCGGACAGCCTATGAAGCTTTCTTT. It translates to CASSLDRTAYEAFF. Complete variable domain (other parts from reference TRBV7-2 and TRBJ1-1): GAGVSQSPSNKVTEKGKDVELRCDPISGHTALYWYRQSLGQGLEFLIYFQGNSAPDKSGLPSDRFSAERTGGSVSTLTIQRTQQEDSAVYLCASSLDRTAYEAFFGQGTRLTVV.